This T cell receptor (beta chain) was profiled in a study of cytomegalovirus exposure and HLA in healthy donors. This clone was seen more than once but under ten times. Primers for the PCR totalled 60 Vbeta and 13 Jbeta. Produced via immunoSEQ multiplex PCR; TCRdb's table is partial and in-frame only. The table lists 200,000 to 250,000 clones, approximately 82% of them singletons. This receptor was taken from a woman aged 40 to 49 in good health and CMV-seronegative. Source material: PBMCs.

The CDR3 coding sequence is TGTGCCAGCAGGCCGGGGGGGCAAGGCGGGGAGCTGTTTTTT. It translates to CASRPGGQGGELFF. V is TRBV2 and J is TRBJ2-2; 8 bases map to TRBD2. CDR1 and CDR2 from the germline V gene are SNHLY and FYNNEI. The CDR3 has 14 amino acids. Unmatched junction bases numbered 7, after V lost 6 bases and J lost 7 bases.